The following is a TCR beta chain sequence with its context. The repertoire was sequenced with immunoSEQ multiplex PCR; TCRdb's copy has only in-frame clones and lacks some. The sample shows 200,000 or so clones, about four fifths of them seen only once. This sample is drawn from a study of blood T cell repertoires in COVID-19. Study as a whole: Collection of acute and convalescent COVID-19 samples took place in the United States, Italy and Spain.

Seattle patients were enrolled during active infection and followed longitudinally. CDR1 is MNHEY, CDR2 SVGAGI, per germline. The CDR3 runs 15 residues. Trimming pared 6 bases from V and 5 bases from J, leaving 17 bases between. The chain carries TRBV6-5 and TRBJ1-5, with D possibly matching TRBD1 (6 bases). The source material was peripheral blood. The clonotype originates from a woman older than 75 with COVID-19, enrolled during active disease. In DNA form, the CDR3 reads TGTGCCAGCAGGGCGGTAGGGGGGGACTATCAGCCCCAGCATTTT. Translated, it gives CASRAVGGDYQPQHF.